This T cell receptor (beta chain) was identified in a study of blood T cell repertoires in COVID-19. CDR1 and CDR2 from the germline V gene are SGHNT and YYREEE (reference sequence). The CDR3 runs to 18 residues. V gave up 1 base and J gave up 0 bases, with 14 bases separating them. Generated by immunoSEQ multiplex PCR, the TCRdb table keeps only in-frame clones and is missing some. The top ten hold roughly 5.6% of the sample, which has approximately 190,000 clones, roughly 91% seen once. V gene TRBV5-4 combines with J gene TRBJ2-6; weak D call: TRBD2 (6 bases). This sequence originates from a man in his forties with active or convalescent COVID-19. Sample: peripheral blood. The CDR3 spells CASSLYGGVISGANVLTF. The DNA for the CDR3 is TGTGCCAGCAGCTTGTATGGCGGGGTAATCTCTGGGGCCAACGTCCTGACTTTC.